This record covers a single TCR beta chain. Its antigen is not identified. This sample is part of a study of cytomegalovirus exposure and HLA in healthy donors. Study-wide findings and caveats: TCR beta V segments were, for the most part, productive about 87% or about 30% of the time in an earlier analysis.

Per the germline V gene, CDR1 is SGHRS and CDR2 is YFSETQ. Trimming took off 1 base at V and 2 bases at J, with 7 bases between the two ends. CDR3 size: 14 residues. Vbeta (60) and Jbeta (13) primers were used in the PCR. Using immunoSEQ multiplex PCR, the repertoire was profiled, and TCRdb retains in-frame clones only, with some absent. The table includes 130,000 or so clones, about three quarters detected once. Sequences were obtained from PBMCs. The rearrangement links TRBV5-1 to TRBJ2-1; D possibly corresponds to TRBD1 (6 bases). The sequence was collected from a man aged 40-55 years in good health and CMV-seropositive. CDR3 DNA sequence: TGCGCCAGCAGCTTGACAGGGCCCTACAATGAGCAGTTCTTC. It translates to CASSLTGPYNEQFF.